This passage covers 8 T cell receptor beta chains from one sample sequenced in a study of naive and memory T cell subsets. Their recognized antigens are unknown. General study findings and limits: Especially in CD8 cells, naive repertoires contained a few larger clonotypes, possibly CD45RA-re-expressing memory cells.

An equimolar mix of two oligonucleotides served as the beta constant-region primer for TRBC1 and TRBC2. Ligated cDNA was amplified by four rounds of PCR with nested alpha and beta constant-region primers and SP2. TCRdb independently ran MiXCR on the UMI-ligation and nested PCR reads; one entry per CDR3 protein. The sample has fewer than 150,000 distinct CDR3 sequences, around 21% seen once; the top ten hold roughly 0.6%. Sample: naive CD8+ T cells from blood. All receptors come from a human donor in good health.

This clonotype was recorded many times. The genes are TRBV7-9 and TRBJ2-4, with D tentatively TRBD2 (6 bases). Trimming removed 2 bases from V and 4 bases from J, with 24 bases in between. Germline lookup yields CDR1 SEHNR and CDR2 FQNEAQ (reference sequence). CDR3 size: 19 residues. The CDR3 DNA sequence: TGTGCCAGCAGCTTAAAAGGGGCCGCCGGAGGGCTAGAAAAAAACATTCAGTACTTC. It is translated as CASSLKGAAGGLEKNIQYF.

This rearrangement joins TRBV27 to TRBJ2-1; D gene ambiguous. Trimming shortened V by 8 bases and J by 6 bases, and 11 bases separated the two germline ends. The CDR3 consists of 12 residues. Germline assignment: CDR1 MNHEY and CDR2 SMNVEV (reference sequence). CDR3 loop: CASGLNGNEQFF. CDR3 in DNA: TGTGCCAGCGGGCTAAACGGCAATGAGCAGTTCTTC.

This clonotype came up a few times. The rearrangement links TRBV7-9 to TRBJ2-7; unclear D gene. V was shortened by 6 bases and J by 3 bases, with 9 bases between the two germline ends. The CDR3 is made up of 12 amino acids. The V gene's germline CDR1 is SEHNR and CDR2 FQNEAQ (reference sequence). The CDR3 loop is CASRELGYEQYF. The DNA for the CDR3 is TGTGCCAGCAGGGAATTGGGCTACGAGCAGTACTTC.

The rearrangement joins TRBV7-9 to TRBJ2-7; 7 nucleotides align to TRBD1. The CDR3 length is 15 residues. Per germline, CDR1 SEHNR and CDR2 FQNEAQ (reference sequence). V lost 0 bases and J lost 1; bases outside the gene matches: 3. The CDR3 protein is CASSLAQGVSYEQYF. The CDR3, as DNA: TGTGCCAGCAGCTTAGCGCAGGGGGTTTCCTACGAGCAGTACTTC.

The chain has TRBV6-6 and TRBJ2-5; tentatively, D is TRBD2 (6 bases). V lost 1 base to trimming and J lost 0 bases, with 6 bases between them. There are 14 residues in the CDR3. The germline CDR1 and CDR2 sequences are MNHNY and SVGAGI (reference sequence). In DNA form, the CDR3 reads TGTGCCAGCAGTTACTGGGGGGACCAAGAGACCCAGTACTTC. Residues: CASSYWGDQETQYF.

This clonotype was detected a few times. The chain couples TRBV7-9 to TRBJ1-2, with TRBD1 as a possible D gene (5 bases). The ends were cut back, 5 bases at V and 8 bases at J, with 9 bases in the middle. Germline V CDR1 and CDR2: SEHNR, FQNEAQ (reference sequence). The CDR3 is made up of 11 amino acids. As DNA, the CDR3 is TGTGCCAGCAGCCCGGGGGAGGGCTACACCTTC. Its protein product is CASSPGEGYTF.

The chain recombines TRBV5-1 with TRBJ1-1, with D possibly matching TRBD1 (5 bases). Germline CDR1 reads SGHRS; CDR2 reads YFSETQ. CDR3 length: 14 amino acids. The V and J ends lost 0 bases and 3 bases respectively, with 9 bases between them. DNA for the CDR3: TGCGCCAGCAGCTTGGCCGGGGGGGACACTGAAGCTTTCTTT. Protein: CASSLAGGDTEAFF.

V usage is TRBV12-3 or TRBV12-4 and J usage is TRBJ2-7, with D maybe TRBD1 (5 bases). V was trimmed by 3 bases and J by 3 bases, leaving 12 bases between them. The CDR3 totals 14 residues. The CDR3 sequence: CASSLVDRYYEQYF. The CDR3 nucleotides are TGTGCCAGCAGTTTGGTCGACAGATACTACGAGCAGTACTTC.